Listed below are T cell receptor beta chains from one sample, sequenced in a study of T cell responses to AZD1222 COVID-19 vaccine. Using immunoSEQ multiplex PCR, the repertoire was profiled, and TCRdb retains in-frame clones only, with some absent. The repertoire consists of 140,000 to 150,000 clones, with more than 85% occurring once and the leading ten covering under 10%. This material consisted of peripheral blood, taken on day 0 of AZD1222 vaccination. These receptors were taken from an adult in good health. Both conserved end residues are part of each CDR3. Each record gives: clone size, D gene, V gene, J gene, CDR3 protein, CDR3 DNA. A D gene is named only where the DNA matches it firmly. The size entry is marked missing in some rows and otherwise reads once, few, many or a size class.

clone_size: few
d_call: TRBD1
v_call: TRBV5-4
j_call: TRBJ1-2
cdr3_aa: CASSLTGDDYGYTF
cdr3_nt: TGTGCCAGCAGCTTGACAGGGGACGACTATGGCTACACCTTC

clone_size: -
d_call: TRBD1
v_call: TRBV15
j_call: TRBJ1-1
cdr3_aa: CATSRDRVGSAFF
cdr3_nt: TGTGCCACCAGCAGGGACAGGGTTGGTTCTGCTTTCTTT

clone_size: -
d_call: -
v_call: TRBV6-5
j_call: TRBJ1-1
cdr3_aa: CASSFWSNTEAFF
cdr3_nt: TGTGCCAGCAGTTTTTGGTCGAACACTGAAGCTTTCTTT

clone_size: -
d_call: TRBD1
v_call: TRBV9
j_call: TRBJ1-1
cdr3_aa: CASSSAGGTEAFF
cdr3_nt: TGTGCCAGCAGCTCCGCAGGGGGGACTGAAGCTTTCTTT

clone_size: -
d_call: TRBD1
v_call: TRBV24-1
j_call: TRBJ1-2
cdr3_aa: CATSDPGTGEVGYTF
cdr3_nt: TGTGCCACCAGTGATCCCGGGACAGGGGAGGTTGGCTACACCTTC

clone_size: -
d_call: TRBD1
v_call: TRBV18
j_call: TRBJ1-2
cdr3_aa: CASSPPDRGHNYGYTF
cdr3_nt: TGTGCCAGCTCACCGCCCGACAGGGGGCACAACTATGGCTACACCTTC

clone_size: -
d_call: TRBD1
v_call: TRBV6-5
j_call: TRBJ2-1
cdr3_aa: CASKTGGYNEQFF
cdr3_nt: TGTGCCAGCAAGACAGGGGGGTACAATGAGCAGTTCTTC

clone_size: -
d_call: TRBD1
v_call: TRBV7-7
j_call: TRBJ2-5
cdr3_aa: CASSPTRDRGETQYF
cdr3_nt: TGTGCTAGCAGCCCGACCAGGGACAGGGGAGAGACCCAGTACTTC

clone_size: once
d_call: TRBD1
v_call: TRBV30
j_call: TRBJ1-4
cdr3_aa: CAWSWDRDEKLFF
cdr3_nt: TGTGCCTGGAGTTGGGACAGGGATGAAAAACTGTTTTTT

clone_size: -
d_call: -
v_call: TRBV7-2
j_call: TRBJ1-4
cdr3_aa: CASSPQAGNVEKLFF
cdr3_nt: TGTGCCAGCAGCCCCCAGGCAGGAAATGTCGAAAAACTGTTTTTT

clone_size: -
d_call: TRBD1
v_call: TRBV5-1
j_call: TRBJ2-7
cdr3_aa: CASSLGTGTGGYEQYF
cdr3_nt: TGCGCCAGCAGCTTGGGCACCGGGACAGGGGGCTACGAGCAGTACTTC

clone_size: once
d_call: TRBD1
v_call: TRBV9
j_call: TRBJ1-6
cdr3_aa: CASSVGDRGGISPLHF
cdr3_nt: TGTGCCAGCAGCGTAGGGGACAGGGGAGGAATTTCACCCCTCCACTTT

clone_size: once
d_call: -
v_call: TRBV6-2/TRBV6-3
j_call: TRBJ2-6
cdr3_aa: CASSRPNRASGANVLTF
cdr3_nt: TGTGCCAGCAGTAGACCGAACAGGGCCTCTGGGGCCAACGTCCTGACTTTC

clone_size: -
d_call: -
v_call: TRBV30
j_call: TRBJ2-1
cdr3_aa: CAWSVLLGEQFF
cdr3_nt: TGTGCCTGGAGTGTACTCCTGGGTGAGCAGTTCTTC

clone_size: -
d_call: TRBD1
v_call: TRBV30
j_call: TRBJ1-2
cdr3_aa: CAWGQESGQGSGYTF
cdr3_nt: TGTGCCTGGGGGCAGGAATCGGGACAGGGGAGCGGCTACACCTTC

clone_size: -
d_call: -
v_call: TRBV6-6
j_call: TRBJ1-4
cdr3_aa: CASSDSGGAKEKLFF
cdr3_nt: TGTGCCAGCAGTGACTCGGGGGGGGCTAAGGAAAAACTGTTTTTT